This T cell receptor (beta chain) was retrieved from a study of CD8+ T cells in alopecia areata. Comment on this clone: Its antigen remains unidentified.

General observations from the study: Clonality was higher in lesional than normal scalp, especially in alopecia totalis/universalis.

Trimming took off 2 bases at V and 6 bases at J, with 23 bases between the two ends. The CDR3 totals 18 residues. Per germline, CDR1 SGHTA and CDR2 FQGTGA. RNA, once extracted, was reverse transcribed into cDNA for use as the sequencing template. Profiled with immunoSEQ multiplex PCR; TCRdb holds only in-frame clones, not every one. The sample has approximately 150,000 clones, 80% to 90% seen once. The sample consisted of CD8+ T cells sorted from blood, taken at week 0. V is TRBV7-3 and J is TRBJ1-5, with a possible D match to TRBD1 (5 bases). The source is a human donor with alopecia areata. In nucleotides, the CDR3 is TGTGCCAGCAGCTTACAAAGGTGGGGGTCGGGACCAGGTCAGCCCCAGCATTTT. Translating it yields CASSLQRWGSGPGQPQHF.